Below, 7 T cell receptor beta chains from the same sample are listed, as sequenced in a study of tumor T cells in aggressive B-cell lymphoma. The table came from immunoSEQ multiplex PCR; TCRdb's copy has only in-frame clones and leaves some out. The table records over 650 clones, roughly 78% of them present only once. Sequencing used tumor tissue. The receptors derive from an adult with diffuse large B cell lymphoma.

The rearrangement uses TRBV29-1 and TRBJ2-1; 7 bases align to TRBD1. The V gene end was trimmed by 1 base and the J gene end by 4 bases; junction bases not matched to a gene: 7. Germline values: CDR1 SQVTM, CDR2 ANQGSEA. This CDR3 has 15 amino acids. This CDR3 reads CSVEVWDSNYNEQFF. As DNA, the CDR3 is TGCAGCGTTGAAGTCTGGGACAGCAATTACAATGAGCAGTTCTTC.

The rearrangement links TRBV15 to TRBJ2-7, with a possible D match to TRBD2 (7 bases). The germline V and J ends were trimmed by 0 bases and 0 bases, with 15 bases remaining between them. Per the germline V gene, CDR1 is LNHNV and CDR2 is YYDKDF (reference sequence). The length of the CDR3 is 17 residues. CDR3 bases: TGTGCCACCAGCAGAGACCGACAGGCGGGGGTCTCCTACGAGCAGTACTTC. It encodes CATSRDRQAGVSYEQYF. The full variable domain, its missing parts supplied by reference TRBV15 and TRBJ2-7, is DAMVIQNPRYQVTQFGKPVTLSCSQTLNHNVMYWYQQKSSQAPKLLFHYYDKDFNNEADTPDNFQSRRPNTSFCFLDIRSPGLGDTAMYLCATSRDRQAGVSYEQYFGPGTRLTVT.

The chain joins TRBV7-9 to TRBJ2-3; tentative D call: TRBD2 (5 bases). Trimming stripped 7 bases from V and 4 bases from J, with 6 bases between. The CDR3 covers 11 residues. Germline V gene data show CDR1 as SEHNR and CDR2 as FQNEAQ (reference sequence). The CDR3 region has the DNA TGTGCCAGCACGAGGGCAGATACGCAGTATTTT. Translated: CASTRADTQYF.

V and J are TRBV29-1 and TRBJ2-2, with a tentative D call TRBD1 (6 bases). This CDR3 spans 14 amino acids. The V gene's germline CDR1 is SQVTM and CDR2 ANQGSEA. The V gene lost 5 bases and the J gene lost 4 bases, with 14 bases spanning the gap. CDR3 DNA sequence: TGCAGCGTTAATACCCTGGACAGCACCGGGGAGCTGTTTTTT. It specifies CSVNTLDSTGELFF.

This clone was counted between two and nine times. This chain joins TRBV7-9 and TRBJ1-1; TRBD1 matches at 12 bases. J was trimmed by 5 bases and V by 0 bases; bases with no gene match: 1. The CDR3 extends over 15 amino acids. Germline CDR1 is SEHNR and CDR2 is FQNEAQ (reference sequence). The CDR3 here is CASSLAGQGATEAFF. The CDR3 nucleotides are TGTGCCAGCAGCTTAGCGGGACAGGGGGCTACTGAAGCTTTCTTT.

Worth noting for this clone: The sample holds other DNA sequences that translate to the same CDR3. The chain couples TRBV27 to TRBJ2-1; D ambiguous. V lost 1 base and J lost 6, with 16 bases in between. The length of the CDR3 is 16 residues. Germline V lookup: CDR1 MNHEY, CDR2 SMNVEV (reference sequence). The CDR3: CASSLFWARRINEQFF. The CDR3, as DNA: TGTGCCAGCAGTTTATTCTGGGCCCGTAGAATCAATGAGCAGTTCTTC.

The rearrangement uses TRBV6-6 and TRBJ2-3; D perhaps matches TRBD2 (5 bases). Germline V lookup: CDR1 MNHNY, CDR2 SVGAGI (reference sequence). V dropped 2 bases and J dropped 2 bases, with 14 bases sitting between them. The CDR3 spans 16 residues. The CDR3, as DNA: TGTGCCAGCAGTTACCCGAGGGCTGAGCCCACAGATACGCAGTATTTT. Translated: CASSYPRAEPTDTQYF.